The present TCR beta chain was sequenced within a study of T-cell reconstitution after alpha-beta-depleted transplantation in children. This clonotype showed up many times. Its cognate antigen is unknown. Preparation of the TCRbeta library was carried out with unique molecular identifiers. Each CDR3 protein is one row after TCRdb ran MiXCR on the PCR reads. Here the sample spans around 450,000 distinct CDR3 sequences, roughly 10% being singletons. CDR1 is SQVTM, CDR2 ANQGSEA, per germline. The V end was cut by 5 bases, the J end by 7 bases, with 17 bases between. The CDR3 spans 13 residues. Study results and limitations: Newly produced T cells mostly provided counts and TCRbeta diversity after one year, as hyperexpanded clones declined. About two months after transplant, alpha-beta T cells reportedly came from several hundred expanded graft clones. Surviving recipient cells, namely T cells and thymic progenitors, were the source of high day-60 TCRbeta diversity in some patients.

Sequencing used PBMCs, obtained before TCRalphabeta/CD19-depleted stem cell transplant. This sequence was found in a child under 10 years old with inherited bone marrow failure, due to receive a stem cell transplant. The rearrangement joins TRBV29-1 to TRBJ1-2, with a possible D match to TRBD1 (5 bases). CDR3 bases: TGCAGCGTTTACAGCTCGACAGCCCTTGGCTACACCTTC. Protein sequence: CSVYSSTALGYTF.